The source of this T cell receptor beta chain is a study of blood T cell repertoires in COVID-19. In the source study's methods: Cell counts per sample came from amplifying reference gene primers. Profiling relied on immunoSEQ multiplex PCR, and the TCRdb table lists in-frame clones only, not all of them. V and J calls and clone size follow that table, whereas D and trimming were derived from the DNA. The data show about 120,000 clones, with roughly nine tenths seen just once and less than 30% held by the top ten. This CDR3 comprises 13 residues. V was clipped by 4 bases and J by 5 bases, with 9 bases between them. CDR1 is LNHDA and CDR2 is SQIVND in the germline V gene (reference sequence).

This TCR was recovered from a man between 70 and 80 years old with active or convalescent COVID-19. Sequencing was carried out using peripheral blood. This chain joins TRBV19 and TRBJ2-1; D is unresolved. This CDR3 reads CASSNLQDNEQFF. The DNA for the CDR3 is TGTGCCAGTAGTAACCTCCAGGACAATGAGCAGTTCTTC.